Sequencing of this T cell receptor beta chain was carried out in a study of blood T cells in healthy people across ages. Germline CDR1 is PRHDT and CDR2 is FYEKMQ (reference sequence). Between the trimmed V and J ends, which lost 5 bases and 7 bases, there was a span of 10 bases. CDR3 length: 12 amino acids. All donors came from Russia, were Caucasian and healthy, and spanned ages roughly 6 to 95. The second PCR ran about 6 to 12 cycles with a sample-barcoded 5' primer and J-beta primers. Using its own MiXCR run on the 5' RACE reads, TCRdb lists one record per CDR3 protein. The top ten hold roughly 20% of the sample, which has hundreds of thousands of distinct CDR3 sequences, more than 35% seen once. Findings and limits, study-wide: Expanded clonotype changes were possibly confounded by unknown donor CMV status.

With respect to this clonotype: No antigen is known for it.

This TCR was sampled from a man older than 75 in good health. Sequenced material: blood. The chain employs TRBV13 and TRBJ2-3; D unresolved. The CDR3 nucleotides are TGTGCCAGCAGCCCAGCCTCTAATACGCAGTATTTT. Translated, it gives CASSPASNTQYF.